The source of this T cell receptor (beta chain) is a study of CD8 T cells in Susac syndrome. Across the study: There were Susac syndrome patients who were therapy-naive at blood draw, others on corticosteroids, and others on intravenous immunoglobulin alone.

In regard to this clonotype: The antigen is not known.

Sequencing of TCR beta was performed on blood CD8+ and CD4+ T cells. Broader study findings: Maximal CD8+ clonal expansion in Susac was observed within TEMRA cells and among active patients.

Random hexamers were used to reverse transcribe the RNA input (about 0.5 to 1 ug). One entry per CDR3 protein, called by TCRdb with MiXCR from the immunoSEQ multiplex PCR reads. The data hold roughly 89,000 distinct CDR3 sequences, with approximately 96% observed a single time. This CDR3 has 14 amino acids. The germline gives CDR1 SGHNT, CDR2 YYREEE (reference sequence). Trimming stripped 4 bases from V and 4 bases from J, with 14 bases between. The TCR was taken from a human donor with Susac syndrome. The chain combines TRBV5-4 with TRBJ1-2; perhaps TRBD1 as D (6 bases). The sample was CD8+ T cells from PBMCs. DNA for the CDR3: TGTGCCAGCAGCCGTAAGGGGGAAGTCTATGGCTACACCTTC. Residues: CASSRKGEVYGYTF.